A single sample is the source of the 29 T cell receptor beta chains below, sequenced in a study of CD8 T cells in Susac syndrome (dated 2019 in TCRdb). Libraries were built with the immunoSEQ multiplex PCR assay. RNA was extracted using the RNeasy kit, and about 0.45 to 1 ug of the RNA was reverse transcribed with random hexamers. TCRdb cleaned the public reads at Q25 with fastp, built clones with MiXCR and kept in-frame beta chains. Rows with a matching CDR3 protein are joined into one entry that keeps the most common DNA and genes. The sample table records around 190,000 distinct CDR3 sequences; roughly 96% of these occur just once. About 0.15% of the sample comes from the top ten. Sequenced input: CD8+ T cells from PBMCs. The source is a human donor with multiple sclerosis.

The chain uses TRBV7-9 and TRBJ2-7; D might be TRBD2 (6 bases). This CDR3 comprises 13 residues. Germline CDR1 is SEHNR and CDR2 is FQNEAQ (reference sequence). V was trimmed by 3 bases and J by 7 bases, leaving 13 bases between them. The CDR3 region is CASSLSGAWEQYF. For the CDR3, the DNA is TGTGCCAGCAGCTTGTCGGGAGCGTGGGAGCAGTACTTC.

This chain uses TRBV27 with TRBJ1-5, with D possibly TRBD1 on 6 matching bases. CDR1 and CDR2 from the germline V gene are MNHEY and SMNVEV (reference sequence). Trimming shortened V by 5 bases and J by 6 bases, and 14 bases separated the two germline ends. The CDR3 spans 14 residues. CDR3 DNA sequence: TGTGCCAGCAGTCCGCAGGGGATAGGTCAGCCCCAGCATTTT. This gives the protein CASSPQGIGQPQHF.

The V call is TRBV5-6, the J call TRBJ2-1; perhaps TRBD2 as D (6 bases). Trimming took off 4 bases at V and 11 bases at J, with 25 bases between the two ends. The CDR3 has 16 residues. Germline CDR1 is SGHDT and CDR2 is YYEEEE. This CDR3 reads CASSHFLLNRDFKQFF. The CDR3 nucleotides read TGTGCCAGCAGCCACTTCCTCTTAAACCGGGACTTTAAGCAGTTCTTC.

This chain joins TRBV5-1 and TRBJ2-3; D perhaps matches TRBD2 (5 bases). Trimming took 3 bases from V and 2 from J, leaving 13 bases between them. Germline assignment: CDR1 SGHRS and CDR2 YFSETQ. The CDR3 has 15 residues. DNA of the CDR3: TGCGCCAGCAGCTCCCGGGGTAGCGTCACAGATACGCAGTATTTT. It yields the protein CASSSRGSVTDTQYF.

The gene calls are TRBV7-9 and TRBJ2-7, with TRBD2 identical over 13 bases. The CDR3 runs to 15 residues. The germline CDR1 and CDR2 sequences are SEHNR and FQNEAQ (reference sequence). The J segment lost 3 bases and the V segment lost 5 bases, leaving 4 bases of the junction unmatched. In DNA form, the CDR3 reads TGTGCCAGCAGCCTGACTAGCGGGAGGTTCTACGAGCAGTACTTC. Protein sequence: CASSLTSGRFYEQYF.

The genes are TRBV29-1 and TRBJ1-2, with D unclear. Trimming removed 3 bases from V and 0 bases from J, with 17 bases in between. Looked up from germline, CDR1 is SQVTM and CDR2 is ANQGSEA. CDR3 length equals 16 residues. The CDR3 region is CSVEAPPPDTNYGYTF. CDR3 bases: TGCAGCGTTGAGGCCCCCCCACCCGATACTAACTATGGCTACACCTTC.

The chain joins TRBV3-1 to TRBJ2-1, with 12 nucleotides matching TRBD1. Germline V gives CDR1 LGHDT, CDR2 YNNKEL (reference sequence). V lost 5 bases and J lost 2; bases outside the gene matches: 4. The CDR3 has 16 amino acids. In DNA, the CDR3 is TGTGCCAGCAGCTACCGGGACAGGGGGCCCTACAATGAGCAGTTCTTC. This gives the protein CASSYRDRGPYNEQFF.

V is TRBV6-5 and J is TRBJ2-5; D is perhaps TRBD1 (6 bases). The length of the CDR3 is 15 residues. Trimming shortened V by 7 bases and J by 4 bases, and 19 bases separated the two germline ends. From germline, CDR1 is MNHEY and CDR2 SVGAGI. CDR3 sequence: CASTTGPSAGETQYF. For the CDR3, the DNA is TGTGCCAGCACCACAGGGCCCTCCGCGGGAGAGACCCAGTACTTC.

V and J are TRBV7-2 and TRBJ2-3; no definite D call. The germline CDR1 and CDR2 sequences are SGHTA and FQGNSA. Trimming removed 6 bases at V and 2 bases at J, with 3 bases between. The CDR3 sequence is 11 residues long. The CDR3 DNA sequence: TGTGCCAGCAGAAACACAGATACGCAGTATTTT. Its protein product is CASRNTDTQYF.

The chain couples TRBV12-3 or TRBV12-4 to TRBJ1-2; D is ambiguous. Trimming cost V 5 bases and J 0 bases, with 16 bases left between them. CDR3 length equals 16 residues. For the CDR3, the DNA is TGTGCCAGCAGTCCCCGAGGACGGAAAGCTAACTATGGCTACACCTTC. Residues: CASSPRGRKANYGYTF.

This clonotype was counted a single time. The chain employs TRBV5-1 and TRBJ2-1; 14 bases fit TRBD2. The CDR3 is made up of 17 amino acids. The germline V gene has CDR1 SGHRS and CDR2 YFSETQ. V dropped 4 bases and J dropped 4; count of bases not matched to a gene: 7. CDR3 protein: CASSNWTSGGRYNEQFF. The CDR3 DNA is TGCGCCAGCAGCAACTGGACTAGCGGGGGGCGTTACAATGAGCAGTTCTTC.

CDR3 DNA sequence: TGTGCCAGCCGTCCCCTCCAGCGGGGGAGCTCCTACGAGCAGTACTTC. As protein: CASRPLQRGSSYEQYF. The chain has TRBV28 and TRBJ2-7, with 8 nucleotides matching TRBD2. The CDR3 totals 16 residues. V shed 8 bases, J shed 0 bases, and the junction held 12 bases outside the gene matches. The germline gives CDR1 MDHEN, CDR2 SYDVKM.

V is TRBV5-6 and J is TRBJ2-7; no clear D. Looked up from germline, CDR1 is SGHDT and CDR2 is YYEEEE. The CDR3 runs to 13 residues. V lost 4 bases, J lost 1 base, and 9 bases lay in between. The CDR3 loop is CASSHDTSYEQYF. CDR3 in DNA: TGTGCCAGCAGCCACGACACATCCTACGAGCAGTACTTC.

The chain combines TRBV7-9 with TRBJ2-7; 8 positions agree with TRBD1. CDR1 is SEHNR, CDR2 FQNEAQ, per germline (reference sequence). The CDR3 totals 14 residues. Trimming took 4 bases from V and 5 from J; bases not matched to a gene: 7. CDR3 amino acids: CASSSKPGQDEQYF. The CDR3 bases are TGTGCCAGCAGCTCCAAACCGGGACAGGACGAGCAGTACTTC.

The chain carries TRBV29-1 and TRBJ2-7, with D uncertain. Trimming pared 5 bases from V and 3 bases from J, leaving 8 bases between. The CDR3 loop spans 11 amino acids. Germline CDR1 reads SQVTM; CDR2 reads ANQGSEA. The CDR3 reads CSVTVGYEQYF. In DNA form, the CDR3 reads TGCAGCGTTACGGTGGGCTACGAGCAGTACTTC.

The chain couples TRBV9 to TRBJ2-3, with 7 bases fitting TRBD2. The CDR3 runs to 15 residues. V gave up 4 bases and J gave up 6 bases; unmatched junction bases: 11. Germline values: CDR1 SGDLS, CDR2 YYNGEE. This CDR3 is CASSPGTTDLDTQYF. CDR3 coding DNA: TGTGCCAGCAGCCCAGGGACTACAGACTTGGATACGCAGTATTTT. Combining the CDR3 with reference TRBV9 and TRBJ2-3 gives the whole variable domain DSGVTQTPKHLITATGQRVTLRCSPRSGDLSVYWYQQSLDQGLQFLIQYYNGEERAKGNILERFSAQQFPDLHSELNLSSLELGDSALYFCASSPGTTDLDTQYFGPGTRLTVL.

The J gene is TRBJ1-6, the V gene TRBV3-1; D not certain. Germline values: CDR1 LGHDT, CDR2 YNNKEL (reference sequence). This CDR3 has 14 residues. Trimming left V 2 bases short and J 8 bases short, with 10 bases between. The CDR3 loop is CASSQPQMYSPLHF. The CDR3 DNA reads as TGTGCCAGCAGCCAACCTCAAATGTATTCACCCCTCCACTTT.

The chain joins TRBV6-5 to TRBJ2-1; D is ambiguous. Trimming stripped 3 bases from V and 9 bases from J, with 15 bases between. Germline CDR1 MNHEY, CDR2 SVGAGI. The CDR3 covers 14 residues. As DNA, the CDR3 is TGTGCCAGCAGTTATCACGCTACCTCCGGTGAGCAGTTCTTC. It translates to CASSYHATSGEQFF.

This clonotype showed up just once. The V gene is TRBV12-3 or TRBV12-4, the J gene TRBJ1-2, with 7 bases aligning to TRBD1. This CDR3 region has 14 residues. The V segment lost 7 bases and the J segment 4 bases; nucleotides outside the gene matches: 9. DNA of the CDR3: TGTGCCAGCACCCCTGACAGGGCCACCTATGGCTACACCTTC. As protein: CASTPDRATYGYTF.

This CDR3 reads CASSSTPRTGYTDTQYF. Here the CDR3 DNA reads TGTGCCAGCAGCTCCACTCCGAGGACGGGGTACACAGATACGCAGTATTTT. The chain combines TRBV7-6 with TRBJ2-3; D might be TRBD2 (5 bases). Trimming removed 4 bases from V and 2 bases from J, with 19 bases in between. The CDR3 runs to 17 residues. Germline V gene data show CDR1 as SGHVS and CDR2 as FNYEAQ.

This chain connects TRBV9 to TRBJ2-5; D unclear. The V and J ends lost 3 bases and 7 bases respectively, with 7 bases between them. Germline assignment: CDR1 SGDLS and CDR2 YYNGEE. The CDR3 is made up of 11 amino acids. CDR3 in DNA: TGTGCCAGCAGCGACCAGACGACCCAGTACTTC. It translates to CASSDQTTQYF.

This clonotype was seen only a few times. The CDR3: CASSQPGTSQTPYEQYF. In nucleotides, the CDR3 is TGCGCCAGCAGCCAACCCGGGACTAGCCAAACCCCCTACGAGCAGTACTTC. The gene calls are TRBV4-1 and TRBJ2-7; 9 bases line up with TRBD2. The CDR3 length is 17 residues. CDR1 and CDR2 from the germline V gene are MGHRA and YSYEKL. J lost 2 bases, V lost 2 bases, and 10 bases had no gene match.

J is TRBJ2-2 and V is TRBV27; D is unresolved. The CDR3 is 13 amino acids. The V and J ends lost 4 bases and 0 bases respectively, with 3 bases between them. The germline V gene encodes CDR1 MNHEY and CDR2 SMNVEV (reference sequence). The CDR3 sequence is CASSYTNTGELFF. The CDR3 DNA sequence: TGTGCCAGCAGTTACACGAACACCGGGGAGCTGTTTTTT.

The chain is built from TRBV30 and TRBJ1-2, with D perhaps matching TRBD1 (6 bases). The CDR3 covers 14 residues. Per germline, CDR1 GTSNPN and CDR2 SVGIG (reference sequence). The V end lost 4 bases, the J end lost 0 bases, and 12 bases lay between the germline ends. CDR3 protein: CAWMEGGANYGYTF. The CDR3 region has the DNA TGTGCCTGGATGGAGGGGGGAGCTAACTATGGCTACACCTTC.

The chain combines TRBV10-2 with TRBJ1-5, with no clear D. The germline CDR1 and CDR2 sequences are WSHSY and SAAADI. This CDR3 is built from 13 residues. The V and J ends lost 5 bases and 9 bases respectively, with 14 bases between them. In nucleotides, the CDR3 is TGCGCCAGCAGTACGAGGCAACGGTGGCCCCAGCATTTT. This sequence encodes CASSTRQRWPQHF.

This chain uses TRBV2 with TRBJ1-3; D may be TRBD1 (6 bases). The CDR3 has 15 amino acids. The ends were cut back, 2 bases at V and 4 bases at J, with 12 bases in the middle. The germline V gene encodes CDR1 SNHLY and CDR2 FYNNEI. This CDR3 is CASSERGARGNTIYF. In DNA, the CDR3 is TGTGCCAGCAGTGAACGGGGGGCGAGGGGAAACACCATATATTTT.

The rearrangement uses TRBV2 and TRBJ1-1; D uncertain. This CDR3 region has 12 residues. V lost 2 bases and J 10 bases, leaving 11 bases between the germline ends. Per germline, CDR1 SNHLY and CDR2 FYNNEI. The CDR3 region has the DNA TGTGCCAGCAGTGAAATCTTGTTTGGAGCTTTCTTT. Translating it yields CASSEILFGAFF.

The gene calls are TRBV6-1 and TRBJ2-3, with 7 bases identical to TRBD1. Trimming removed 4 bases from V and 4 bases from J; junction bases left unmatched: 8. The CDR3 is 15 residues long. Germline loops: CDR1 MNHNS, CDR2 SASEGT. The chain's CDR3 is CASSVYRGSPDTQYF. CDR3 bases: TGTGCCAGCAGTGTTTACAGGGGAAGTCCAGATACGCAGTATTTT.

The chain couples TRBV4-2 to TRBJ1-6; 7 bases match TRBD1. In germline, CDR1 is LGHNA, CDR2 YNFKEQ. After removal of 6 bases from V and 3 bases from J, the junction contained 8 bases not matched to a gene. The CDR3 is 16 amino acids. The CDR3 region is CASRATGANYNSPLHF. For the CDR3, the DNA is TGTGCCAGCAGGGCCACAGGGGCAAACTATAATTCACCCCTCCACTTT.